The source of this T cell receptor beta chain is a study of T cell responses to AZD1222 COVID-19 vaccine. Worth noting for this clone: Its specificity is unknown.

Findings and caveats of the study: Vaccine-associated CD4 TCRs ranged over spike, dominating at 160-218 and 743-854. Scientists sampled the repertoires only once the peak T cell response had passed. The donor group comprised mostly white British people and more females; the analysis possibly underestimated clonal diversity.

Measured with immunoSEQ multiplex PCR; TCRdb has only the in-frame clones, and not every one. The table includes about 150,000 clones, roughly nine tenths detected once. This CDR3 region has 19 residues. Deletions cut 1 base from V and 0 bases from J, with 19 bases between. The J gene is TRBJ1-4, the V gene TRBV5-3, with D perhaps matching TRBD1 (6 bases). TRBV5-3 is labeled an ORF, and its function is uncertain. The receptor was isolated from an adult who had recovered from COVID-19. This material consisted of peripheral blood, taken after recovery from COVID-19. The CDR3 protein is CARSLKGETLVATNEKLFF. DNA for the CDR3: TGTGCCAGAAGCTTGAAGGGGGAAACTCTAGTTGCAACTAATGAAAAACTGTTTTTT.